Presented here are 30 T cell receptor beta chains from one specimen sequenced in a study of blood T cell repertoires in COVID-19. This table comes from immunoSEQ multiplex PCR, and its TCRdb copy is limited to in-frame clones, with some not included. This table holds 250,000 to 350,000 clones, over 85% found once. Sample: PBMCs or T cells enriched from blood (not recorded which). The receptors were gathered from a woman between 50 and 59 years old who had been exposed to COVID-19.

V usage is TRBV5-4 and J usage is TRBJ1-1; no reliable D call. Germline CDR1 SGHNT, CDR2 YYREEE (reference sequence). The CDR3 runs to 16 residues. V lost 0 bases and J lost 0, with 12 bases in between. Written as DNA, the CDR3 is TGTGCCAGCAGCTTGGATGGGGAGCGGATGAACACTGAAGCTTTCTTT. This gives the protein CASSLDGERMNTEAFF.

The CDR3 here is CASSRGASYNEQFF. CDR3 coding DNA: TGTGCCAGCTCACGGGGAGCCTCCTACAATGAGCAGTTCTTC. The chain uses TRBV18 and TRBJ2-1; D possibly corresponds to TRBD2 (5 bases). Per the germline V gene, CDR1 is KGHSH and CDR2 is LQKENI. Trimming removed 4 bases from V and 0 bases from J, with 7 bases in between. The CDR3 loop spans 14 amino acids.

J is TRBJ1-2 and V is TRBV19, with 10 bases fitting TRBD1. This CDR3 comprises 13 residues. Germline assignment: CDR1 LNHDA and CDR2 SQIVND (reference sequence). V dropped 9 bases and J dropped 7; count of bases not matched to a gene: 8. The DNA of the CDR3 is TGTGCCAGCCGGGACAGGGGTATTGCTGGCTACACCTTC. It encodes CASRDRGIAGYTF. The full variable domain, with the rest looked up from reference TRBV19 and TRBJ1-2, is DGGITQSPKYLFRKEGQNVTLSCEQNLNHDAMYWYRQDPGQGLRLIYYSQIVNDFQKGDIAEGYSVSREKKESFPLTVTSAQKNPTAFYLCASRDRGIAGYTFGSGTRLTVV.

This clone was seen a few times. This chain links TRBV5-1 with TRBJ2-2; perhaps TRBD1 as D (6 bases). The CDR3 length is 15 residues. CDR1 and CDR2 from the germline V gene are SGHRS and YFSETQ. With 7 bases removed from V and 1 base from J, the gap between germline ends came to 14 bases. CDR3 sequence (DNA): TGCGCCAGCCGCCACTACAGGGAGAACACCGGGGAGCTGTTTTTT. Translated: CASRHYRENTGELFF.

The genes are TRBV5-1 and TRBJ2-7, with D perhaps matching TRBD2 (7 bases). V shed 0 bases and J shed 2 bases, with 15 bases lying between them. Germline V lookup: CDR1 SGHRS, CDR2 YFSETQ. This CDR3 has 16 amino acids. The CDR3, as DNA: TGCGCCAGCAGCTTGGCGGGGGGCGGGGCTGCCTACGAGCAGTACTTC. It specifies CASSLAGGGAAYEQYF.

V gene TRBV2 combines with J gene TRBJ1-1; TRBD1 agrees at 7 bases. The CDR3 has 13 residues. Losses at the gene ends were 6 bases for V and 3 bases for J; bases not matched to a gene: 4. Germline CDR1 SNHLY, CDR2 FYNNEI. The CDR3 region has the DNA TGTGCCAGCAGAAGAGACAGGGACACTGAAGCTTTCTTT. It codes for CASRRDRDTEAFF.

The genes are TRBV10-3 and TRBJ1-4; D is ambiguous. CDR3 length: 14 residues. V was cut by 10 bases and J by 5 bases, with 17 bases left in between. Germline CDR1 reads ENHRY; CDR2 reads SYGVKD. The CDR3 DNA is TGTGCCACCCGAGGAATGCGGGAAAATGAAAAACTGTTTTTT. The encoded protein is CATRGMRENEKLFF.

This clone occurred once. The chain carries TRBV5-6 and TRBJ2-1, with TRBD1 identical over 8 bases. Germline CDR1 reads SGHDT; CDR2 reads YYEEEE. The CDR3 runs to 17 residues. The V segment lost 4 bases and the J segment 5 bases; nucleotides outside the gene matches: 14. The CDR3 DNA sequence: TGTGCCAGCAGCGCTAGCACCTCCGGGACAGGTAACAATGAGCAGTTCTTC. Protein sequence: CASSASTSGTGNNEQFF. Combining the CDR3 with reference TRBV5-6 and TRBJ2-1 gives the whole variable domain DAGVTQSPTHLIKTRGQQVTLRCSPKSGHDTVSWYQQALGQGPQFIFQYYEEEERQRGNFPDRFSGHQFPNYSSELNVNALLLGDSALYLCASSASTSGTGNNEQFFGPGTRLTVL.

The chain links TRBV10-3 to TRBJ2-1, with a weak D call TRBD2 (6 bases). V was clipped by 2 bases and J by 7 bases, with 15 bases between them. CDR3 length equals 15 residues. Germline CDR1 is ENHRY and CDR2 is SYGVKD. CDR3 residues: CAISELVAAGNEQFF. The DNA of the CDR3 is TGTGCCATCAGTGAGCTGGTAGCGGCGGGGAATGAGCAGTTCTTC.

This chain connects TRBV27 to TRBJ1-2; D unclear. CDR1 and CDR2 from the germline V gene are MNHEY and SMNVEV (reference sequence). V was trimmed by 7 bases and J by 4 bases, leaving 19 bases between them. This CDR3 is built from 15 residues. In DNA, the CDR3 is TGTGCCAGCACCCCCCCCCGGAGGGTTCTCTATGGCTACACCTTC. Its protein is CASTPPRRVLYGYTF.

This rearrangement joins TRBV4-1 to TRBJ2-2, with D possibly matching TRBD1 (5 bases). Looked up from germline, CDR1 is MGHRA and CDR2 is YSYEKL. V was clipped by 0 bases and J by 6 bases, with 11 bases between them. CDR3 size: 15 residues. In nucleotides, the CDR3 is TGCGCCAGCAGCCAAGACGCAGGGTACTCCGGGGAGCTGTTTTTT. It is translated as CASSQDAGYSGELFF.

V usage is TRBV3-1 (or the pseudogene TRBV3-2) and J usage is TRBJ2-7; 7 bases agree with TRBD2. The CDR3 totals 16 residues. V trimming: 3 bases; J trimming: 0 bases; junction bases outside the gene matches: 8. Looked up from germline, CDR1 is LGHDT and CDR2 is YNNKEL (reference sequence). CDR3 loop: CASSQDRGGTSYEQYF. DNA for the CDR3: TGTGCCAGCAGCCAGGACCGGGGAGGGACCTCCTACGAGCAGTACTTC.

V is TRBV10-3 and J is TRBJ2-2; TRBD1 matches 10 bases. This CDR3 contains 16 residues. The trim removed 2 bases at V and 1 base at J, leaving 1 base unmatched. The germline V gene has CDR1 ENHRY and CDR2 SYGVKD. For the CDR3, the DNA is TGTGCCATCAGTGAGGGACAGGGGGTGAACACCGGGGAGCTGTTTTTT. Translating it yields CAISEGQGVNTGELFF.

This chain connects TRBV5-1 to TRBJ2-1; 7 bases are a match to TRBD2. CDR1 is SGHRS, CDR2 YFSETQ, per germline. The V and J ends lost 4 bases and 0 bases, in that order; junction bases with no gene match: 4. The CDR3 has 15 amino acids. This CDR3 is CASSAGGSSYNEQFF. The CDR3 nucleotides read TGCGCCAGCAGCGCCGGGGGGAGCTCCTACAATGAGCAGTTCTTC.

The V and J genes are TRBV5-1 and TRBJ1-2, with D perhaps matching TRBD1 (6 bases). Germline CDR1 and CDR2: SGHRS and YFSETQ. The CDR3 contains 14 residues. The V gene lost 2 bases and the J gene lost 6 bases, with 14 bases spanning the gap. CDR3 coding DNA: TGCGCCAGCAGCTTTTACAGGGTGGAAGATGGCTACACCTTC. Translated: CASSFYRVEDGYTF.

This rearrangement joins TRBV7-8 to TRBJ2-6; 7 nucleotides align to TRBD2. The CDR3 is 17 amino acids. V gave up 6 bases and J gave up 0 bases; unmatched junction bases: 8. Looked up from germline, CDR1 is SGHVS and CDR2 is FQNEAQ. In DNA, the CDR3 is TGTGCCAGCAGATGGCGGTCGGGGGGCTCTGGGGCCAACGTCCTGACTTTC. Encoded protein: CASRWRSGGSGANVLTF. Full variable domain (missing parts from reference TRBV7-8 and TRBJ2-6): GAGVSQSPRYKVAKRGQDVALRCDPISGHVSLFWYQQALGQGPEFLTYFQNEAQLDKSGLPSDRFFAERPEGSVSTLKIQRTQQEDSAVYLCASRWRSGGSGANVLTFGAGSRLTVL.

The rearrangement uses TRBV6-2 or TRBV6-3 and TRBJ1-6; 8 nucleotides match TRBD1. The V gene end was trimmed by 3 bases and the J gene end by 10 bases; junction bases not matched to a gene: 8. Germline CDR1 MNHEY, CDR2 SVGEGT. This CDR3 has 15 residues. The CDR3, as DNA: TGTGCCAGCAGTTATCTTACAGGGGGGAGATCACCCCTCCACTTT. This encodes CASSYLTGGRSPLHF.

This rearrangement joins TRBV7-2 to TRBJ2-7, with 8 positions matching TRBD2. The CDR3 length is 17 residues. The V and J ends lost 1 base and 5 bases, in that order; junction bases with no gene match: 13. Germline CDR1 and CDR2: SGHTA and FQGNSA. The chain's CDR3 is CASSLVGVGTRGNEQYF. CDR3 in DNA: TGTGCCAGCAGCTTAGTCGGGGTGGGGACTAGGGGGAACGAGCAGTACTTC.

The chain recombines TRBV7-9 with TRBJ1-4, with TRBD1 matching 8 bases. V shed 5 bases, J shed 9 bases, and the junction held 11 bases outside the gene matches. CDR3 length: 15 amino acids. The germline V gene has CDR1 SEHNR and CDR2 FQNEAQ (reference sequence). The CDR3 sequence is CASSLSAGQGKKLFF. DNA for the CDR3: TGTGCCAGCAGCCTATCTGCCGGACAGGGTAAAAAACTGTTTTTT.

The chain has TRBV18 and TRBJ1-1; 8 bases fit TRBD1. The CDR3 extends over 13 amino acids. Losses at the gene ends were 0 bases for V and 11 bases for J; bases not matched to a gene: 5. CDR1 is KGHSH and CDR2 is LQKENI in the germline V gene. This chain's CDR3 is CASSPPGQGSAFF. CDR3 bases: TGTGCCAGCTCACCACCCGGACAGGGATCGGCTTTCTTT.

The chain recombines TRBV18 with TRBJ1-3; maybe TRBD1 (6 bases). Deletions cut 6 bases from V and 8 bases from J, with 23 bases between. Germline V lookup: CDR1 KGHSH, CDR2 LQKENI. The CDR3 is made up of 16 amino acids. CDR3 bases: TGTGCCAGCTCCCCTACCCCCCCACAGGGCCGAGACACCATATATTTT. Translation gives CASSPTPPQGRDTIYF. The full variable domain, rest sourced from reference TRBV18 and TRBJ1-3, is NAGVMQNPRHLVRRRGQEARLRCSPMKGHSHVYWYRQLPEEGLKFMVYLQKENIIDESGMPKERFSAEFPKEGPSILRIQQVVRGDSAAYFCASSPTPPQGRDTIYFGEGSWLTVV.

The chain carries TRBV7-2 and TRBJ1-2, with TRBD1 identical over 7 bases. The V segment lost 4 bases and the J segment 2 bases; nucleotides outside the gene matches: 4. The CDR3 consists of 14 residues. Germline loops: CDR1 SGHTA, CDR2 FQGNSA. CDR3 DNA sequence: TGTGCCAGCAGCTCAGTGACAGGGAACTATGGCTACACCTTC. Translation gives CASSSVTGNYGYTF. Using reference TRBV7-2 and TRBJ1-2 for the parts outside the CDR3, the full variable domain is GAGVSQSPSNKVTEKGKDVELRCDPISGHTALYWYRQSLGQGLEFLIYFQGNSAPDKSGLPSDRFSAERTGGSVSTLTIQRTQQEDSAVYLCASSSVTGNYGYTFGSGTRLTVV.

The CDR3 bases are TGTGCCAGCTGCACGGGGGGCCCCTTAATCTACAATGAGCAGTTCTTC. Translation: CASCTGGPLIYNEQFF. The rearrangement links TRBV21-1 to TRBJ2-1; the table calls TRBD2, which could not be checked here. TRBV21-1 is a recognized pseudogene. The CDR3 loop spans 16 amino acids.

J is TRBJ2-7 and V is TRBV6-5; TRBD2 agrees at 7 bases. This CDR3 is built from 13 residues. The ends lost 7 bases at V and 5 bases at J; junction bases unmatched: 8. The germline CDR1 and CDR2 sequences are MNHEY and SVGAGI. The CDR3 protein is CASKVPSGDEQYF. The CDR3 DNA reads TGTGCCAGCAAGGTCCCTAGCGGCGACGAGCAGTACTTC.

V usage is TRBV19 and J usage is TRBJ2-3, with D possibly matching TRBD2 (7 bases). CDR3 length: 13 residues. The germline CDR1 and CDR2 sequences are LNHDA and SQIVND (reference sequence). V gave up 5 bases and J gave up 5 bases, with 11 bases separating them. This chain's CDR3 is CASSGRGGDTQYF. CDR3 coding DNA: TGTGCCAGTAGTGGGAGGGGGGGAGATACGCAGTATTTT.

The rearrangement links TRBV28 to TRBJ1-6; 7 bases fit TRBD1. The CDR3 is 15 residues long. With 3 bases clipped from V and 11 bases from J, the junction kept 10 bases outside the gene matches. Germline V gives CDR1 MDHEN, CDR2 SYDVKM. The CDR3 nucleotides are TGTGCCAGCAGTTTTTCCAGGGGGACGGGGGCACCCCTCCACTTT. The encoded protein is CASSFSRGTGAPLHF.

In regard to this clone: The junction shows a germline mismatch at one end, possibly a read error. The rearrangement joins TRBV7-7 to TRBJ2-5; maybe TRBD2 (6 bases). Germline V gene lookup returns CDR1 SSHAT and CDR2 FNYEAQ (reference sequence). The CDR3 contains 17 residues. The CDR3 DNA follows: TGTGCTAGCAGCCCCGGGGCGGGGAGAGGGTACCAAGAGACCCAGTACTTC. Protein sequence: CASSPGAGRGYQETQYF.

This chain uses TRBV7-2 with TRBJ2-3; 8 nucleotides line up with TRBD2. CDR1 and CDR2 (germline): SGHTA, FQGNSA. This CDR3 has 15 residues. With V trimmed by 8 bases and J by 6 bases, 13 bases remained unmatched. CDR3 protein: CASGLSGATIDTQYF. The CDR3 nucleotides read TGTGCCAGCGGCCTTAGCGGGGCAACCATCGATACGCAGTATTTT.

The chain employs TRBV5-1 and TRBJ2-3; 8 bases align to TRBD1. The V and J ends lost 7 bases and 8 bases, in that order; junction bases with no gene match: 15. CDR3 length: 15 amino acids. Germline V lookup: CDR1 SGHRS, CDR2 YFSETQ. CDR3 amino acids: CASHEIGQGGGTQYF. DNA of the CDR3: TGCGCCAGCCACGAAATTGGACAGGGTGGGGGTACGCAGTATTTT.

The rearrangement uses TRBV19 and TRBJ2-3; 9 positions agree with TRBD1. The CDR3 consists of 14 residues. Germline lookup yields CDR1 LNHDA and CDR2 SQIVND (reference sequence). V shed 6 bases, J shed 2 bases, and the junction held 3 bases outside the gene matches. CDR3 sequence reads: CASRGTGYTDTQYF. The CDR3 coding sequence is TGTGCCAGTAGGGGGACAGGGTACACAGATACGCAGTATTTT.